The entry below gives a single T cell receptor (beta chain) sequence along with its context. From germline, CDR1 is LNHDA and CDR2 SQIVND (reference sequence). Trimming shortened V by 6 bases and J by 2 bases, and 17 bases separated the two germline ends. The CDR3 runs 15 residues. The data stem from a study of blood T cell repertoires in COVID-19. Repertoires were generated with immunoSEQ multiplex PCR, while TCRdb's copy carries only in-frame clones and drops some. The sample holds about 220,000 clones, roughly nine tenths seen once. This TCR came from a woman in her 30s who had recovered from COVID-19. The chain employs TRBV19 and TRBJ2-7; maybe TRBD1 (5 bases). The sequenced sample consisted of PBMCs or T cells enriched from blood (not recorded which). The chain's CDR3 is CASSTTVRTTYEQYF. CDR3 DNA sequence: TGTGCCAGTAGCACGACAGTCCGAACGACCTACGAGCAGTACTTC.